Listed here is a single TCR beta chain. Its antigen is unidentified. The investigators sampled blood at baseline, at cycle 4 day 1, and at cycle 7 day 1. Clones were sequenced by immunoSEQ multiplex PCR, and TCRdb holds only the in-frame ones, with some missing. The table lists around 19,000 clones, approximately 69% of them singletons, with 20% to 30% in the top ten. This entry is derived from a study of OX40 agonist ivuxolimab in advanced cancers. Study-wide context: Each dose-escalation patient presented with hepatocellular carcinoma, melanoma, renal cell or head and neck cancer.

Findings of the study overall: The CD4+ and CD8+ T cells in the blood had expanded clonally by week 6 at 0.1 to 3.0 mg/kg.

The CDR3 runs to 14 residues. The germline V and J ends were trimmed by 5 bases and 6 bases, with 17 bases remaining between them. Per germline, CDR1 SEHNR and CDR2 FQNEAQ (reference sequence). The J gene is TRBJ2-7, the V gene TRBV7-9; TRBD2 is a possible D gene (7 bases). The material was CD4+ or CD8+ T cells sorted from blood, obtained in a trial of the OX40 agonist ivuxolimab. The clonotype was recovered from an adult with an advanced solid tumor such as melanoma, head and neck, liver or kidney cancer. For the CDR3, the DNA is TGTGCCAGCAGCATAGGGGGAGGGTGGGCCGAGCAGTACTTC. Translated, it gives CASSIGGGWAEQYF. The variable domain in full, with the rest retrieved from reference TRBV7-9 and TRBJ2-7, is DTGVSQNPRHKITKRGQNVTFRCDPISEHNRLYWYRQTLGQGPEFLTYFQNEAQLEKSRLLSDRFSAERPKGSFSTLEIQRTEQGDSAMYLCASSIGGGWAEQYFGPGTRLTVT.